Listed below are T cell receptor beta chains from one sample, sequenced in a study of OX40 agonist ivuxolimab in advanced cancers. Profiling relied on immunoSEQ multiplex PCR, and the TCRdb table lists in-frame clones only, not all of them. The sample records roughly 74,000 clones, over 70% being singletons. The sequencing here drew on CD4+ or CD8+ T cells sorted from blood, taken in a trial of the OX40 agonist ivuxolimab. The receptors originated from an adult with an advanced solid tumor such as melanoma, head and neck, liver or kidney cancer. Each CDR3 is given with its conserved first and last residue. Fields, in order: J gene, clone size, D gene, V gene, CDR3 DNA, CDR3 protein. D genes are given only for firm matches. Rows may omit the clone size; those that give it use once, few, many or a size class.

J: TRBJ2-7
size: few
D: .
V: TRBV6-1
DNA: TGTGCCAGCAGTGCACTGGGGCTCGAGCAGTACTTC
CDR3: CASSALGLEQYF

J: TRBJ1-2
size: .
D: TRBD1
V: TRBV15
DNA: TGTGCCACCAGCAGAGGGGGTGCAGGGGGGCATGGCTACACCTTC
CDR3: CATSRGGAGGHGYTF

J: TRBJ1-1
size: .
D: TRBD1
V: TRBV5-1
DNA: TGCGCCAGCAGCTTGTTATCCGGGACAGGGAACACTGAAGCTTTCTTT
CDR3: CASSLLSGTGNTEAFF

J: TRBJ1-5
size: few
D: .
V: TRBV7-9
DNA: TGTGCCAGCAGTACGGGGCGCAATCAGCCCCAGCATTTT
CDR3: CASSTGRNQPQHF

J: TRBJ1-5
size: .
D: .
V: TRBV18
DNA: TGTGCCAGCTCACCAGAAACAGTTAGCAATCAGCCCCAGCATTTT
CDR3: CASSPETVSNQPQHF

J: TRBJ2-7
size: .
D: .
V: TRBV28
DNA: TGTGCCAGCAATGGTATGGGTCTTCCCCTCTCCTACGAGCAGTACTTC
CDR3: CASNGMGLPLSYEQYF

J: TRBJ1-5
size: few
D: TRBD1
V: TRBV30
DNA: TGTGCCTGGAGGCCACCCAGGGGGCCGCCAGAACAGCCCCAGCATTTT
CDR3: CAWRPPRGPPEQPQHF

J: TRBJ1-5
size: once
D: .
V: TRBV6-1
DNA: TGTGCCAGCAGTATGAGACAGTACAATCAGCCCCAGCATTTT
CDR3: CASSMRQYNQPQHF

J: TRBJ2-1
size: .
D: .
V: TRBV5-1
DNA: TGCGCCAGCAGCTTGGTAATGCCCAATGAGCAGTTCTTC
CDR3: CASSLVMPNEQFF

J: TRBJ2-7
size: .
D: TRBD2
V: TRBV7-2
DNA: TGTGCCAGCAGCTTAAGTCCGGGGCGGGAGTTGCACGAGCAGTACTTC
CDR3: CASSLSPGRELHEQYF

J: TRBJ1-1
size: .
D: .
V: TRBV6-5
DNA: TGTGCCAGCAGTTACGGTAGGAACACTGAAGCTTTCTTT
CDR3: CASSYGRNTEAFF

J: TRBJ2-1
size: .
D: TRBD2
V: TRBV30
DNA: TGTGCCTGGAGTACGGCTAGCGGGAGAAATGAGCAGTTCTTC
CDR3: CAWSTASGRNEQFF

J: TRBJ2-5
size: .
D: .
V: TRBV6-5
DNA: TGTGCCAGCAGACCCCCGGGCCCCTCCGGGGAGACCCAGTACTTC
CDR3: CASRPPGPSGETQYF

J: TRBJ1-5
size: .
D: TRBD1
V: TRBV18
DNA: TGTGCCAGCTCACAATTAGACAGGGCCCACCAGCCCCAGCATTTT
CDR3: CASSQLDRAHQPQHF

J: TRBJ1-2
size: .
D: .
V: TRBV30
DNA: TGTGCCTGGACGGGAGGGAACTATGGCTACACCTTC
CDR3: CAWTGGNYGYTF

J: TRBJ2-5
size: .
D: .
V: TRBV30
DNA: TGTGCCTGGACGCGGGACCTCTGGGAGACCCAGTACTTC
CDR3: CAWTRDLWETQYF

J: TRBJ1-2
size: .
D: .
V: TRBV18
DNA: TGTGCCAGCTCACCACGCGGACGTCAGAACTATGGCTACACCTTC
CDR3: CASSPRGRQNYGYTF

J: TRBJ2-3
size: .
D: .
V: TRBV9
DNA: TGTGCCAGCAGCCTTCGACCAGACCGAACAGATACGCAGTATTTT
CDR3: CASSLRPDRTDTQYF

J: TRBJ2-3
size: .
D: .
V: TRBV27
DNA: TGTGCCAGCAGAGTAAGGGATACGCAGTATTTT
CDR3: CASRVRDTQYF

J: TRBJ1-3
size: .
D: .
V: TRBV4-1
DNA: TGCGCCAGCAGCCAACCAGGACGGCGCTCTGGAAACACCATATATTTT
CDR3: CASSQPGRRSGNTIYF

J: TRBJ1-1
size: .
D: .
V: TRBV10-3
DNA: TGTGCCATCAGCCCCAGGGATTTCGCTGAAGCTTTCTTT
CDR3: CAISPRDFAEAFF

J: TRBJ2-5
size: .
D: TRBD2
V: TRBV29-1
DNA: TGCAGCGTTGAGCAGAGTGGGACTAACCAAGAGACCCAGTACTTC
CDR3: CSVEQSGTNQETQYF

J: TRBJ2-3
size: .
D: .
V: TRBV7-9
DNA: TGTGCCAGCAGCTCGACAGGAAATACGCAGTATTTT
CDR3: CASSSTGNTQYF

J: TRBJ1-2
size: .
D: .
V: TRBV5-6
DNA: TGTGCCAGCAGCTTTACAGGGTTTGGCTACACCTTC
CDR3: CASSFTGFGYTF

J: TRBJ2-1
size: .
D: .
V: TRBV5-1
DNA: TGCGCCAGCAGCCTGCTAGGTAAGGCTGAGCAGTTCTTC
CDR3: CASSLLGKAEQFF

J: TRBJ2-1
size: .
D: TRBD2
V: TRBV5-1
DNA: TGCGCCAGCAGCTTGCCTAGCGGGGGGGCAATAAATGAGCAGTTCTTC
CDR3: CASSLPSGGAINEQFF

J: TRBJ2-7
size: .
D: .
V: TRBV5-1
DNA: TGCGCCAGCAGACTGGGGGCAGGCGCCTACGAGCAGTACTTC
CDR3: CASRLGAGAYEQYF

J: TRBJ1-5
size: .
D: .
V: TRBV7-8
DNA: TGTGCCAGCAGCTTCGCCGGCAGGGGTATCAATCAGCCCCAGCATTTT
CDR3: CASSFAGRGINQPQHF

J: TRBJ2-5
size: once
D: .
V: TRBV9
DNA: TGTGCCAGCAGCGTAGGAGTACAAGAGACCCAGTACTTC
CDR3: CASSVGVQETQYF

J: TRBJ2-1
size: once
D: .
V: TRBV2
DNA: TGTGCCAGCAGCCCTCTCAGGGAAAATGAGCAGTTCTTC
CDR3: CASSPLRENEQFF

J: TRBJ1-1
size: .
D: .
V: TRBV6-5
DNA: TGTGCCAGCAGGATCGGACAGAACACTGAAGCTTTCTTT
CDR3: CASRIGQNTEAFF

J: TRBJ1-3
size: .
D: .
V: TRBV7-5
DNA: TGTGCCAGAAGCCCCGCGCCGGGGACAGCAAAAGCCTCTGGAAACACCATATATTTT
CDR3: CARSPAPGTAKASGNTIYF

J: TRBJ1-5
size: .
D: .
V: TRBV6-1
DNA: TGTGCCAGCATCTCGGGTGTCTTGCCCCAGCATTTT
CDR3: CASISGVLPQHF

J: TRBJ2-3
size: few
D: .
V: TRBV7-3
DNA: TGTGCCAGCAGCTCCCTCATCGGGACAGATACGCAGTATTTT
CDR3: CASSSLIGTDTQYF

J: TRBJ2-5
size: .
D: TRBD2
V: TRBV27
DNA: TGTGCCAGCAGCGGACTAGCGGGGGGGTATCAAGAGACCCAGTACTTC
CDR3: CASSGLAGGYQETQYF

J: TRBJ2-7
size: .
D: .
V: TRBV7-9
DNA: TGTGCCAGCAGCTCCACCGGGACTCGCACCTACGAGCAGTACTTC
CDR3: CASSSTGTRTYEQYF

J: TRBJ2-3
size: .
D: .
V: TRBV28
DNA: TGTGCCAGCAGTCCCGGGACGTACTCAGATACGCAGTATTTT
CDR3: CASSPGTYSDTQYF

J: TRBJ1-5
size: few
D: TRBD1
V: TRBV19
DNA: TGTGCCAGTAGTCCCCGGGACAGGGGGCGGAATCAGCCCCAGCATTTT
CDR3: CASSPRDRGRNQPQHF